The next 2 T cell receptor beta chains were all read from a single sample in a study of blood T cell repertoires in COVID-19. Sequenced by immunoSEQ multiplex PCR; TCRdb stores in-frame clones only, minus some. This table has 100,000 to 150,000 clones, more than 75% appearing once. The sample was peripheral blood. These receptors came from a human donor in a cohort sampled during active COVID-19.

The chain uses TRBV2 and TRBJ2-2, with D unclear. The germline gives CDR1 SNHLY, CDR2 FYNNEI. Trimming pared 1 base from V and 4 bases from J, leaving 16 bases between. CDR3 length equals 17 residues. CDR3 protein: CASSEGTAISFTGELFF. The CDR3 DNA sequence: TGTGCCAGCAGTGAAGGTACAGCAATTTCTTTCACCGGGGAGCTGTTTTTT.

The V gene is TRBV30, the J gene TRBJ1-6, with D perhaps matching TRBD1 (5 bases). Trimming took 5 bases from V and 7 from J, leaving 9 bases between them. CDR1 is GTSNPN, CDR2 SVGIG, per germline (reference sequence). The CDR3 spans 12 residues. DNA of the CDR3: TGTGCCTGGGACAGCAAGAATTCACCCCTCCACTTT. Translating gives CAWDSKNSPLHF.